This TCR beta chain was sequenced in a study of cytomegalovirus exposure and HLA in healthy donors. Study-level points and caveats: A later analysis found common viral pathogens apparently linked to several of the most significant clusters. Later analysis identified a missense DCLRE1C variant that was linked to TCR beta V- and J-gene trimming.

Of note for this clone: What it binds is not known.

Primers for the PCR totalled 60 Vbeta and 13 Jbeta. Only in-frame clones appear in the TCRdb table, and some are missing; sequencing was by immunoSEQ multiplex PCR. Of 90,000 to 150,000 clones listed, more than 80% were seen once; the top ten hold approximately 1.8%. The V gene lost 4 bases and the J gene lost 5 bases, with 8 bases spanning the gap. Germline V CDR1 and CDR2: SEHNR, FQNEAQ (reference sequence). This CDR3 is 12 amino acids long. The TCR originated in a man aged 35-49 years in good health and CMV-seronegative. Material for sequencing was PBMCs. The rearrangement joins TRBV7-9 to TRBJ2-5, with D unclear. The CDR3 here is CASSWSQETQYF. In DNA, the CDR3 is TGTGCCAGCAGCTGGAGTCAGGAGACCCAGTACTTC.